These T cell receptor beta chains were read from a single sample in a study of T-cell reconstitution after alpha-beta-depleted transplantation in children. Via MiXCR, TCRdb re-called the PCR reads, giving one row per CDR3 protein. The data hold around 64,000 distinct CDR3 sequences, with roughly a tenth observed a single time. The sample consisted of PBMCs, taken before TCRalphabeta/CD19-depleted stem cell transplant. All receptors derive from a boy aged 5-17 years with acute myeloid leukemia, due to receive a stem cell transplant. CDR3s include the opening cysteine and the closing phenylalanine or tryptophan. The order of the fields is J gene, CDR3 length, D gene, V gene, clone size, CDR3 DNA, CDR3 protein. A D gene is named only where the DNA matches it firmly. Expanded clones get a size class; other rows say once, few or many, or leave the size out.

J gene: TRBJ1-2
CDR3 length: 14
D gene: TRBD1
V gene: TRBV7-2
clone size: many
CDR3 DNA: TGTGCCAGCAGCACGGGGACAGTTAACTATGGCTACACCTTC
CDR3 protein: CASSTGTVNYGYTF

J gene: TRBJ2-1
CDR3 length: 14
D gene: TRBD2
V gene: TRBV6-2/TRBV6-3
clone size: many
CDR3 DNA: TGTGCCAGCAGGCAGCGGGAGACGAACAATGAGCAGTTCTTC
CDR3 protein: CASRQRETNNEQFF

J gene: TRBJ2-2
CDR3 length: 13
D gene: NA
V gene: TRBV14
clone size: NA
CDR3 DNA: TGTGCCAGCAGCCAAGTAGGTGCCGGGGAGCTGTTTTTT
CDR3 protein: CASSQVGAGELFF

J gene: TRBJ1-6
CDR3 length: 18
D gene: NA
V gene: TRBV12-3/TRBV12-4
clone size: many
CDR3 DNA: TGTGCCAGCAGTCCTGGGGACCGTATTTCGGCTTATAATTCACCCCTCCACTTT
CDR3 protein: CASSPGDRISAYNSPLHF

J gene: TRBJ1-5
CDR3 length: 13
D gene: NA
V gene: TRBV7-2
clone size: many
CDR3 DNA: TGTGCCAGCAGCTTAGGTTTCGGGCAGCCCCAGCATTTT
CDR3 protein: CASSLGFGQPQHF

J gene: TRBJ2-3
CDR3 length: 16
D gene: NA
V gene: TRBV10-3
clone size: many
CDR3 DNA: TGTGCCATCAGTGAAGGTGACGCGCGTACCACAGATACGCAGTATTTT
CDR3 protein: CAISEGDARTTDTQYF

J gene: TRBJ2-7
CDR3 length: 16
D gene: TRBD2
V gene: TRBV2
clone size: NA
CDR3 DNA: TGTGCCAGCAGTGGGTACTGGACTAGCGGGAGAGATGAGCAGTACTTC
CDR3 protein: CASSGYWTSGRDEQYF

J gene: TRBJ1-5
CDR3 length: 9
D gene: NA
V gene: TRBV20-1
clone size: NA
CDR3 DNA: TGCGAGACGAATCAGCCCCAGCATTTT
CDR3 protein: CETNQPQHF

J gene: TRBJ1-6
CDR3 length: 18
D gene: TRBD1
V gene: TRBV11-1
clone size: many
CDR3 DNA: TGTGCCAGCAGCTTAGAATTCCGGGGACAGGGGGGGAATTCACCCCTCCACTTT
CDR3 protein: CASSLEFRGQGGNSPLHF

J gene: TRBJ1-5
CDR3 length: 17
D gene: NA
V gene: TRBV6-5
clone size: many
CDR3 DNA: TGTGCCAGCAGTTACACCAGGGTGGATTATGGCAATCAGCCCCAGCATTTT
CDR3 protein: CASSYTRVDYGNQPQHF

J gene: TRBJ2-1
CDR3 length: 15
D gene: TRBD2
V gene: TRBV4-2
clone size: many
CDR3 DNA: TGTGCCAGCAGCCCGCAGCGGGAGTCTTACAATGAGCAGTTCTTC
CDR3 protein: CASSPQRESYNEQFF

J gene: TRBJ2-7
CDR3 length: 12
D gene: NA
V gene: TRBV29-1
clone size: NA
CDR3 DNA: TGCAGCGTTGGAGAGACAGCTCACGAGCAGTACTTC
CDR3 protein: CSVGETAHEQYF

J gene: TRBJ2-5
CDR3 length: 18
D gene: NA
V gene: TRBV6-5
clone size: many
CDR3 DNA: TGTGCCAGCAGTTACTCGAGCCCCGGTACAGATCGCCAAGAGACCCAGTACTTC
CDR3 protein: CASSYSSPGTDRQETQYF

J gene: TRBJ1-5
CDR3 length: 13
D gene: NA
V gene: TRBV7-2
clone size: many
CDR3 DNA: TGTGCCAGCAGCTTAGTGGGGGTACAGCCCCAGCATTTT
CDR3 protein: CASSLVGVQPQHF

J gene: TRBJ1-2
CDR3 length: 14
D gene: TRBD1
V gene: TRBV20-1
clone size: many
CDR3 DNA: TGCAGTGCTAGAGACGGCAGGGGGCTAGGTGGCTACACCTTC
CDR3 protein: CSARDGRGLGGYTF

J gene: TRBJ1-2
CDR3 length: 12
D gene: NA
V gene: TRBV5-6
clone size: many
CDR3 DNA: TGTGCCAGCAGATTGGGGGTTCTTGGCTACACCTTC
CDR3 protein: CASRLGVLGYTF

J gene: TRBJ2-2
CDR3 length: 17
D gene: NA
V gene: TRBV6-5
clone size: many
CDR3 DNA: TGTGCCAGCAGTTCAAACCCCCCGGGGAGACACACCGGGGAGCTGTTTTTT
CDR3 protein: CASSSNPPGRHTGELFF

J gene: TRBJ2-7
CDR3 length: 15
D gene: NA
V gene: TRBV4-2
clone size: many
CDR3 DNA: TGTGCCAGCAGCCAAGTCGGCGGCAGCTCCTACGAGCAGTACTTC
CDR3 protein: CASSQVGGSSYEQYF

J gene: TRBJ2-1
CDR3 length: 15
D gene: NA
V gene: TRBV5-5
clone size: many
CDR3 DNA: TGTGCCAGCACCCGCCTCGGGCCAAGCGGGTCTGAGCAGTTCTTC
CDR3 protein: CASTRLGPSGSEQFF

J gene: TRBJ2-4
CDR3 length: 15
D gene: NA
V gene: TRBV29-1
clone size: many
CDR3 DNA: TGCAGCGTTGAAGGTTACGGGGTAATTAAAAACATTCAGTACTTC
CDR3 protein: CSVEGYGVIKNIQYF

J gene: TRBJ2-1
CDR3 length: 12
D gene: NA
V gene: TRBV7-9
clone size: NA
CDR3 DNA: TGTGCCAGCAGCTTAGTTAGCGAGGAGCAGTTCTTC
CDR3 protein: CASSLVSEEQFF

J gene: TRBJ2-7
CDR3 length: 13
D gene: NA
V gene: TRBV10-3
clone size: many
CDR3 DNA: TGTGCCATCAGCCTAGGAGATTCTACAGACCAGTACTTC
CDR3 protein: CAISLGDSTDQYF

J gene: TRBJ2-7
CDR3 length: 13
D gene: NA
V gene: TRBV6-5
clone size: many
CDR3 DNA: TGTGCCACACGGTGGGGGATTTCCTACGAGCAGTACTTC
CDR3 protein: CATRWGISYEQYF

J gene: TRBJ1-6
CDR3 length: 15
D gene: NA
V gene: TRBV5-4
clone size: many
CDR3 DNA: TGTGCCAGCAGCTTGGACCAGGGTGCAAATTCACCCCTCCACTTT
CDR3 protein: CASSLDQGANSPLHF

J gene: TRBJ2-7
CDR3 length: 12
D gene: NA
V gene: TRBV13
clone size: many
CDR3 DNA: TGTGCCAGCAGCCCCCACCGCCACGAGCAGTACTTC
CDR3 protein: CASSPHRHEQYF

J gene: TRBJ2-7
CDR3 length: 12
D gene: NA
V gene: TRBV7-2
clone size: many
CDR3 DNA: TGTGCCAGCAGCTATCCTTTGGGGGAGCAGTACTTC
CDR3 protein: CASSYPLGEQYF

J gene: TRBJ1-2
CDR3 length: 12
D gene: NA
V gene: TRBV25-1
clone size: many
CDR3 DNA: TGTGCCAGCAGTGGGACAATCTATGGCTACACCTTC
CDR3 protein: CASSGTIYGYTF

J gene: TRBJ2-1
CDR3 length: 17
D gene: TRBD2
V gene: TRBV12-3/TRBV12-4
clone size: many
CDR3 DNA: TGTGCCAGCAATAAAGGGACTAGCGGGTTCTCCTACAATGAGCAGTTCTTC
CDR3 protein: CASNKGTSGFSYNEQFF

J gene: TRBJ2-3
CDR3 length: 14
D gene: NA
V gene: TRBV10-3
clone size: NA
CDR3 DNA: TGTGCCATCAGTGAACCAGGGTTGACAGATACGCAGTATTTT
CDR3 protein: CAISEPGLTDTQYF

J gene: TRBJ2-1
CDR3 length: 17
D gene: TRBD1
V gene: TRBV7-9
clone size: many
CDR3 DNA: TGTGCCTCAGAGACGGGTCGACAGGGGGTTGGCTACAATGAGCAGTTCTTC
CDR3 protein: CASETGRQGVGYNEQFF

J gene: TRBJ2-1
CDR3 length: 15
D gene: TRBD1
V gene: TRBV5-1
clone size: many
CDR3 DNA: TGCGCCAGCAGCCTATCCGGGACAGGGCTTAATGAGCAGTTCTTC
CDR3 protein: CASSLSGTGLNEQFF

J gene: TRBJ2-3
CDR3 length: 19
D gene: TRBD2
V gene: TRBV3-1
clone size: many
CDR3 DNA: TGTGCCAGCAGCCAAGATTTTCGCGGGGGGCTTCCCCACGCAGATACGCAGTATTTT
CDR3 protein: CASSQDFRGGLPHADTQYF

J gene: TRBJ2-7
CDR3 length: 15
D gene: NA
V gene: TRBV2
clone size: NA
CDR3 DNA: TGTGCCAGCAAGCCCCTGATTTCGAGTTCCTACGAGCAGTACTTC
CDR3 protein: CASKPLISSSYEQYF

J gene: TRBJ2-1
CDR3 length: 19
D gene: TRBD2
V gene: TRBV5-1
clone size: many
CDR3 DNA: TGCGCCAGCAGCTTGGGACTAGCGGGAGACCCAAACTCCTACAATGAGCAGTTCTTC
CDR3 protein: CASSLGLAGDPNSYNEQFF

J gene: TRBJ2-1
CDR3 length: 17
D gene: TRBD1
V gene: TRBV29-1
clone size: many
CDR3 DNA: TGCAGCGTTGAAAAAGGGACAGGGTGGTCCTCCTACAATGAGCAGTTCTTC
CDR3 protein: CSVEKGTGWSSYNEQFF

J gene: TRBJ2-7
CDR3 length: 14
D gene: TRBD1
V gene: TRBV6-1
clone size: NA
CDR3 DNA: TGTGCCAGCAGTCAAGGACAGGGAGCCTACGAGCAGTACTTC
CDR3 protein: CASSQGQGAYEQYF

J gene: TRBJ2-1
CDR3 length: 19
D gene: TRBD2
V gene: TRBV15
clone size: many
CDR3 DNA: TGTGCCACCAGCAGTGTCGGGACTAGCGGGAGCTTGTCCTACAATGAGCAGTTCTTC
CDR3 protein: CATSSVGTSGSLSYNEQFF

J gene: TRBJ2-3
CDR3 length: 14
D gene: NA
V gene: TRBV25-1
clone size: many
CDR3 DNA: TGTGCCAGCAGCGAAGGGACCAGCGCGGATACGCAGTATTTT
CDR3 protein: CASSEGTSADTQYF

J gene: TRBJ1-6
CDR3 length: 18
D gene: NA
V gene: TRBV12-3/TRBV12-4
clone size: many
CDR3 DNA: TGTGCCAGCAGTTTAAGTGGTGCGGTTTTCTCCTATAATTCACCCCTCCACTTT
CDR3 protein: CASSLSGAVFSYNSPLHF

J gene: TRBJ2-3
CDR3 length: 17
D gene: TRBD2
V gene: TRBV4-3
clone size: few
CDR3 DNA: TGCGCCAGCAGCCAAGAATGGCTAGCGGGGATTTCAGATACGCAGTATTTT
CDR3 protein: CASSQEWLAGISDTQYF

J gene: TRBJ1-2
CDR3 length: 15
D gene: TRBD1
V gene: TRBV7-9
clone size: NA
CDR3 DNA: TGTTCCACTCCGGGGGGGACAGGGCCTTACTATGGCTACACCTTC
CDR3 protein: CSTPGGTGPYYGYTF

J gene: TRBJ2-5
CDR3 length: 13
D gene: NA
V gene: TRBV5-1
clone size: many
CDR3 DNA: TGCGCCAGCTCGAGTGGGGGGTTAGAGACCCAGTACTTC
CDR3 protein: CASSSGGLETQYF

J gene: TRBJ1-2
CDR3 length: 13
D gene: TRBD1
V gene: TRBV30
clone size: NA
CDR3 DNA: TGTGCCTGGAGCCGGGACAGATTCTATGGCTACACCTTC
CDR3 protein: CAWSRDRFYGYTF

J gene: TRBJ2-5
CDR3 length: 11
D gene: NA
V gene: TRBV5-1
clone size: many
CDR3 DNA: TGTGCCAGCTCCCTCGAAGAGACCCAGTACTTC
CDR3 protein: CASSLEETQYF

J gene: TRBJ2-7
CDR3 length: 13
D gene: NA
V gene: TRBV18
clone size: few
CDR3 DNA: TGTGCCAGCTCACCAAACACAGGGTTCGAGCAGTACTTC
CDR3 protein: CASSPNTGFEQYF

J gene: TRBJ2-1
CDR3 length: 15
D gene: TRBD2
V gene: TRBV7-7
clone size: NA
CDR3 DNA: TGTGCTAGCAGCTTAGGAGCGGGAGGTATTAATGAGCAGTTCTTC
CDR3 protein: CASSLGAGGINEQFF

J gene: TRBJ1-2
CDR3 length: 13
D gene: NA
V gene: TRBV20-1
clone size: many
CDR3 DNA: TGCAGTGCCTACGTTCTCCCAGGCTATGGCTACACCTTC
CDR3 protein: CSAYVLPGYGYTF

J gene: TRBJ1-6
CDR3 length: 16
D gene: NA
V gene: TRBV2
clone size: many
CDR3 DNA: TGTGCCAGCAGTGCACTAAGAACAGTGGGTAATTCACCCCTCCACTTT
CDR3 protein: CASSALRTVGNSPLHF

J gene: TRBJ2-7
CDR3 length: 13
D gene: TRBD1
V gene: TRBV29-1
clone size: many
CDR3 DNA: TGCAGCGTGGCCCCGGGACAGAACTACGAGCAGTACTTC
CDR3 protein: CSVAPGQNYEQYF

J gene: TRBJ2-3
CDR3 length: 17
D gene: NA
V gene: TRBV7-2
clone size: many
CDR3 DNA: TGTGCCAGCAGCTTGGGGGTGGTGGGGGCGCGAACAGATACGCAGTATTTT
CDR3 protein: CASSLGVVGARTDTQYF

J gene: TRBJ2-1
CDR3 length: 15
D gene: TRBD1
V gene: TRBV5-1
clone size: many
CDR3 DNA: TGCGCCAGCAGCTTGCCCAGGGGGCTTTACAATGAGCAGTTCTTC
CDR3 protein: CASSLPRGLYNEQFF

J gene: TRBJ1-5
CDR3 length: 15
D gene: NA
V gene: TRBV6-5
clone size: many
CDR3 DNA: TGTGCCAGCAGTTACTTGGGCGGGGGCAATCAGCCCCAGCATTTT
CDR3 protein: CASSYLGGGNQPQHF

J gene: TRBJ2-1
CDR3 length: 15
D gene: NA
V gene: TRBV12-3/TRBV12-4
clone size: many
CDR3 DNA: TGTGCCAGCAGTCCCCCAAGACTACGGTACAATGAGCAGTTCTTC
CDR3 protein: CASSPPRLRYNEQFF

J gene: TRBJ2-3
CDR3 length: 14
D gene: NA
V gene: TRBV28
clone size: NA
CDR3 DNA: TGTGCCAGCAGTCAGAGGACCATTCGGGTTACGCAGTATTTT
CDR3 protein: CASSQRTIRVTQYF

J gene: TRBJ2-1
CDR3 length: 16
D gene: TRBD1
V gene: TRBV4-3
clone size: many
CDR3 DNA: TGCGCCAGCAGCCAATCATCAAGGACAGGGGCTAATGAGCAGTTCTTC
CDR3 protein: CASSQSSRTGANEQFF

J gene: TRBJ2-4
CDR3 length: 13
D gene: TRBD2
V gene: TRBV5-6
clone size: NA
CDR3 DNA: TGTGCCAGCAGCGCCCTATCACTAGCGGCCCTTGACTTC
CDR3 protein: CASSALSLAALDF

J gene: TRBJ2-1
CDR3 length: 14
D gene: NA
V gene: TRBV12-3/TRBV12-4
clone size: many
CDR3 DNA: TGTGCCAGCAGTTTAGCGGGCCTATTTGATCTAGAGTTCTTC
CDR3 protein: CASSLAGLFDLEFF

J gene: TRBJ1-1
CDR3 length: 13
D gene: TRBD1
V gene: TRBV29-1
clone size: many
CDR3 DNA: TGCAGCGTGCGGGACAGGATTGACACTGAAGCTTTCTTT
CDR3 protein: CSVRDRIDTEAFF

J gene: TRBJ2-1
CDR3 length: 16
D gene: TRBD1
V gene: TRBV7-8
clone size: many
CDR3 DNA: TGTGCCAGCAGCAATAGGGGACAGAGCTCCTACAATGAGCAGTTCTTC
CDR3 protein: CASSNRGQSSYNEQFF

J gene: TRBJ2-1
CDR3 length: 12
D gene: NA
V gene: TRBV27
clone size: many
CDR3 DNA: TGTGCCAGCAGTATAATAGGAAATGAGCAGTTCTTC
CDR3 protein: CASSIIGNEQFF